These T cell receptor beta chains were read from a single sample in a study of blood T cell repertoires in COVID-19. Profiling relied on immunoSEQ multiplex PCR, and the TCRdb table lists in-frame clones only, not all of them. Found here are 250,000 to 400,000 clones, approximately 90% of them singletons; the top ten hold about 1.5%. Sequenced sample: peripheral blood. The receptors shown here come from a woman younger than 45 with COVID-19, enrolled during active disease. Both conserved end residues are trimmed from each CDR3.

TRBJ2-5 TRBV9 ASSVVSGPGETQY
TRBJ1-5 TRBV6-1 ASSEDWADNQPQH
TRBJ1-1 TRBV19 ASSAGVLKDTEAF
TRBJ1-5 TRBV12-3/TRBV12-4 ATQRQNNQPQH
TRBJ1-4 TRBV28 ASSFNEKLF
TRBJ1-2 TRBV12-2 ASRLEAGVNYGYT
TRBJ1-6 TRBV28 ASTLSGNSPLH
TRBJ1-5 TRBV4-1 ASSQRQGGGPQH
TRBJ1-3 TRBV19 ASSWPGNTIY
TRBJ1-1 TRBV6-6 ASREQGHTEAF
TRBJ1-2 TRBV4-1 ASSQFPSGTGEGYT
TRBJ2-1 TRBV18 ASSPARARTYNEQF
TRBJ1-1 TRBV5-4 AIGRTAEAF
TRBJ1-2 TRBV27 ASSFRDRPTSEGGYT
TRBJ1-2 TRBV11-2 ASSLEAGGGYT
TRBJ1-1 TRBV6-2/TRBV6-3 ASSRYQLEAF
TRBJ2-5 TRBV7-2 ASSLRGGRQETQY
TRBJ2-2 TRBV29-1 SVLVDANTGELF
TRBJ1-1 TRBV2 ASRGGQGNTEAF
TRBJ2-3 TRBV7-2 ASSLVGGSVPTDTQY
TRBJ1-5 TRBV7-2 ASSLGLWGENQPQH
TRBJ1-3 TRBV11-2 ASSHPGGGGYGNTIY
TRBJ2-7 TRBV27 ASSQGLAGGPYEQY
TRBJ2-7 TRBV4-1 ASSQDPGVYEQY